This record concerns one TCR beta chain sequence. This sample is part of a study of blood T cell repertoires in COVID-19. Study context: The United States, Italy and Spain were the sources of the acute and convalescent COVID-19 samples. Sources were T cells, B-cell-depleted T cells, or PBMCs; the material itself was cDNA or gDNA.

The CDR3 runs 15 residues. Germline CDR1 and CDR2: KGHSH and LQKENI. The junction had 10 bases not matched to a gene; V was cut back by 3 bases and J by 8 bases. Per the study methods: By means of reference gene primer amplification, nucleated cell counts were estimated. Clones were read by immunoSEQ multiplex PCR, and TCRdb kept only the in-frame ones, dropping some. Clone size and the V and J calls come from that table; the DNA yielded D and trimming. This table has around 280,000 clones, roughly nine tenths appearing once. The chain carries TRBV18 and TRBJ2-4; 7 bases fit TRBD1. Source material: peripheral blood. This TCR derives from a woman in her forties or fifties who had recovered from COVID-19. The DNA of the CDR3 is TGTGCCAGCTCACCCCTAAGGGGGCAGGGGGACATTCAGTACTTC. Amino acid sequence: CASSPLRGQGDIQYF.